The 3 T cell receptor beta chains given below trace back to one sample, sequenced in a study of T-cell memory formation after mild COVID-19 (dated by TCRdb to the early 2020s). Library prep was done by 5' RACE. Data came from an Illumina NovaSeq 6000. Using fastp trimming at Q25 and MiXCR clonotype assembly, TCRdb reanalyzed the public sequencing data and kept in-frame beta chains. Rows matching on CDR3 protein sequence are summarized as one entry with the most common DNA and genes. This sample holds under 300,000 distinct CDR3 sequences; about 17% were observed only once. Of the sample, 22% is held by the ten largest clones. The sample comprised PBMCs or a T cell subset sorted from them (not recorded which). The source of these receptors is a man younger than 35 who had mild COVID-19 (a few samples of this study predate the infection). The sample titles of this study are shuffled in the database, so cell type and time point are left out; the donor was told from shared clones.

In this sample, this clonotype turned up a few times. J is TRBJ1-3 and V is TRBV4-1; no firm D call. Looked up from germline, CDR1 is MGHRA and CDR2 is YSYEKL. V lost 1 base and J 2 bases, leaving 9 bases between the germline ends. The CDR3 totals 15 residues. The CDR3 nucleotides are TGCGCCAGCAGCCAAGTTTACGGAACTGGAAACACCATATATTTT. Protein product: CASSQVYGTGNTIYF.

This chain connects TRBV11-1 to TRBJ2-1, with 7 bases fitting TRBD2. V lost 1 base and J lost 8; bases outside the gene matches: 2. The germline gives CDR1 SGHAT, CDR2 FQDESV (reference sequence). The CDR3 runs 13 residues. Here the CDR3 reads CASSLGLAYEQFF. CDR3 DNA: TGTGCCAGCAGCTTAGGACTAGCATATGAGCAGTTCTTC.

This clonotype showed up just a few times. The genes are TRBV15 and TRBJ2-5; tentatively, D is TRBD2 (6 bases). The CDR3 loop spans 16 amino acids. V was clipped by 1 base and J by 2 bases, with 14 bases between them. Germline V gene lookup returns CDR1 LNHNV and CDR2 YYDKDF (reference sequence). CDR3 protein: CATSRVRRGPQETQYF. In nucleotides, the CDR3 is TGTGCCACCAGCAGAGTCCGGAGGGGACCTCAAGAGACCCAGTACTTC.